Described below is a single T cell receptor (beta chain) sequence and its context. Source study methods: It was from reference gene primer amplification that nucleated cell counts were estimated. Sequencing was performed with immunoSEQ multiplex PCR; in TCRdb, only in-frame clones are kept and a portion is missing. V, J and clone size were drawn from that table, and D and trimming were deduced from the DNA. The table lists over 200,000 clones, approximately 80% of them singletons. This record comes from a study of blood T cell repertoires in COVID-19. Whole-study context: The United States, Italy and Spain provided the acute and convalescent COVID-19 samples. PBMCs, B-cell-depleted T cells, or T cells provided the cDNA or gDNA that made up the material.

This CDR3 comprises 18 residues. The germline V gene encodes CDR1 MGHDK and CDR2 SYGVNS. With V trimmed by 3 bases and J by 0 bases, 11 bases remained unmatched. The clonotype originates from a man aged 40-50 years with acute or convalescent COVID-19. The V call is TRBV25-1, the J call TRBJ2-3; 8 nucleotides agree with TRBD1. Sample: peripheral blood. The CDR3 here is CASSDHPYTGGSTDTQYF. The CDR3 coding sequence is TGTGCCAGCAGTGACCACCCTTATACAGGGGGTAGCACAGATACGCAGTATTTT.